These 10 T cell receptor beta chains came from one sample sequenced in a study of glioma-infiltrating T cells. TCR alpha and beta CDR3 regions were amplified from RNA using iRepertoire nested multiplex PCR. TCRdb used MiXCR to reprocess the multiplex PCR reads, holding one entry per CDR3 protein. The data show some 90,000 distinct CDR3 sequences, roughly 39% seen once. Sequencing was carried out using glioma tissue, nonneoplastic brain tissue, or PBMCs (not recorded which). The receptors were gathered from a human donor with low-grade glioma or glioblastoma, undergoing nonglioma brain surgery, or in good health (not recorded which).

The chain couples TRBV20-1 to TRBJ1-6; a weak D match, TRBD1 (6 bases). The CDR3 runs 14 residues. Germline CDR1 DFQATT, CDR2 SNEGSKA (reference sequence). V lost 5 bases and J lost 10, with 18 bases in between. The CDR3 reads CSAPKQGAGSPLHF. The CDR3 bases are TGCAGTGCTCCAAAACAGGGAGCTGGCTCACCCCTCCACTTT.

Many counts were recorded for this clonotype. The V and J genes are TRBV19 and TRBJ2-7; D gene ambiguous. The CDR3 has 14 amino acids. Germline V gene sequence: CDR1 LNHDA, CDR2 SQIVND (reference sequence). Trimming removed 2 bases from V and 2 bases from J, with 10 bases in between. CDR3 protein: CASSILADAYEQYF. The CDR3 region has the DNA TGTGCCAGTAGTATATTGGCAGATGCCTACGAGCAGTACTTC.

This clonotype was picked up many times. The genes are TRBV15 and TRBJ2-3; D possibly corresponds to TRBD1 (6 bases). Deletions cut 4 bases from V and 3 bases from J, with 8 bases between. The germline CDR1 and CDR2 sequences are LNHNV and YYDKDF (reference sequence). This CDR3 comprises 13 residues. CDR3 sequence reads: CATSTQGTDTQYF. DNA for the CDR3: TGTGCCACCAGCACACAGGGTACAGATACGCAGTATTTT.

At least ten counts were recorded for this clonotype. The genes are TRBV7-3 and TRBJ2-1; D is undetermined. V was cut by 5 bases and J by 2 bases, with 13 bases left in between. The germline CDR1 and CDR2 sequences are SGHTA and FQGTGA. The CDR3 contains 15 residues. The CDR3 coding sequence is TGTGCCAGCAGCCAGACTGCTACCCCCTACAATGAGCAGTTCTTC. It yields the protein CASSQTATPYNEQFF.

Ten or more counts support this clonotype. The genes are TRBV5-4 and TRBJ2-7; D may be TRBD1 (6 bases). CDR1 and CDR2 (germline): SGHNT, YYREEE (reference sequence). This CDR3 is built from 14 residues. Trimming left V 3 bases short and J 7 bases short, with 17 bases between. CDR3 nucleotides: TGTGCCAGCAGCTCAGGACAGTCGCCGTGGGAGCAGTACTTC. Amino acids: CASSSGQSPWEQYF.

Turning to this clonotype: This may stem from a read error, because a much larger clone lies one nucleotide away. The chain uses TRBV19 and TRBJ1-5, with no clear D. The CDR3 totals 16 residues. Germline V gene lookup returns CDR1 LNHDA and CDR2 SQIVND (reference sequence). The CDR3 region is CACSMRSAGSNQPQHF. CDR3 in DNA: TGTGCCTGTAGTATGAGATCGGCGGGGAGCAATCAGCCCCAGCATTTT.

This clonotype was counted at least ten times. V usage is TRBV5-1 and J usage is TRBJ2-7, with TRBD1 identical over 8 bases. Germline V gene sequence: CDR1 SGHRS, CDR2 YFSETQ. V gave up 4 bases and J gave up 5 bases; unmatched junction bases: 8. This CDR3 comprises 14 residues. Here the CDR3 reads CASSGRTGPDEQYF. The CDR3 DNA reads as TGCGCCAGCAGCGGCCGGACAGGGCCGGACGAGCAGTACTTC. The whole variable domain, remainder taken from reference TRBV5-1 and TRBJ2-7, is KAGVTQTPRYLIKTRGQQVTLSCSPISGHRSVSWYQQTPGQGLQFLFEYFSETQRNKGNFPGRFSGRQFSNSRSEMNVSTLELGDSALYLCASSGRTGPDEQYFGPGTRLTVT.

In regard to this clonotype: It may be a read error: a sequence one base away is much more abundant. V and J are TRBV12-3 or TRBV12-4 and TRBJ2-1; a weak D match, TRBD1 (8 bases). Trimming pared 8 bases from V and 8 bases from J, leaving 22 bases between. CDR3 length: 15 residues. The CDR3 nucleotides are TGTGCCAGCGGCTATACCCCCACAGGGGGGGATGAGCAGTTCTTC. Translated: CASGYTPTGGDEQFF.

Only one count was recorded for this clonotype. The CDR3 nucleotides are TGTGCCAGCAGGGGACTGTCAGGGACGACCTACGAGCAGTACTTC. Translation: CASRGLSGTTYEQYF. The V gene is TRBV6-1, the J gene TRBJ2-7; weak D call: TRBD2 (6 bases). With 6 bases removed from V and 2 bases from J, the gap between germline ends came to 17 bases. Germline V gene data show CDR1 as MNHNS and CDR2 as SASEGT. The CDR3 contains 15 residues.

This chain links TRBV5-1 with TRBJ1-1; D is unclear. V lost 4 bases to trimming and J lost 4 bases, with 11 bases between them. CDR3 size: 13 residues. Germline V lookup: CDR1 SGHRS, CDR2 YFSETQ. CDR3 loop: CASSLGSPTEAFF. CDR3 nucleotide sequence: TGCGCCAGCAGCCTAGGTTCGCCCACTGAAGCTTTCTTT.